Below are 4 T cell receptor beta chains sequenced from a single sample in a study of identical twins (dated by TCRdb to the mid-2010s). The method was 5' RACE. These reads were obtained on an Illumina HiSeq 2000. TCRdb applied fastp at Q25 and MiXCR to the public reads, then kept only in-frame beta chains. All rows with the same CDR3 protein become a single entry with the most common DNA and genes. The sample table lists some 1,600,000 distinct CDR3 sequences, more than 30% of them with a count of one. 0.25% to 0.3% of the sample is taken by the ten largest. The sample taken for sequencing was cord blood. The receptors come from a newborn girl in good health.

The CDR3 DNA sequence: TGTGCCAGCAGTGAAGCGGCAGGGAGATATAATTCACCCCTCCACTTT. Translating it yields CASSEAAGRYNSPLHF. The chain recombines TRBV6-1 with TRBJ1-6, with a tentative D call TRBD1 (5 bases). This CDR3 has 16 residues. Germline V lookup: CDR1 MNHNS, CDR2 SASEGT. Between the trimmed V and J ends, which lost 0 bases and 4 bases, there was a span of 10 bases.

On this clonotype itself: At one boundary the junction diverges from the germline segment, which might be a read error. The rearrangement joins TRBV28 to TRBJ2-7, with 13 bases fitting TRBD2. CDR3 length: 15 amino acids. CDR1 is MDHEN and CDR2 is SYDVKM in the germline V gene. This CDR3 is CASSPGLAGAYGQYF. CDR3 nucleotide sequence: TGTGCCAGCAGTCCCGGACTAGCGGGAGCCTACGGGCAGTACTTC.

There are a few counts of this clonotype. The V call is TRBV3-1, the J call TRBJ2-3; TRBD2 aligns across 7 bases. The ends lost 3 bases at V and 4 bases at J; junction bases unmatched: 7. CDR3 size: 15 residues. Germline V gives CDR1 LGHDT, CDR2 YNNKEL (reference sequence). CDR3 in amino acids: CASSQRGYYPDTQYF. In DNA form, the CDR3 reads TGTGCCAGCAGCCAGCGGGGGTACTATCCAGATACGCAGTATTTT.

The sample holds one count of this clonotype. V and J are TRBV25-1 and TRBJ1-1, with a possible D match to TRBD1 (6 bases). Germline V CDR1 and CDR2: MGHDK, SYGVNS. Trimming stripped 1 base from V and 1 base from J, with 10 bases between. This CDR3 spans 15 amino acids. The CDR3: CASSEWGGPNTEAFF. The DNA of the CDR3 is TGTGCCAGCAGTGAATGGGGGGGCCCGAACACTGAAGCTTTCTTT.